A selection of T cell receptor beta chains follows, all from one sample in a study of blood T cell repertoires in COVID-19. Libraries were prepared by immunoSEQ multiplex PCR; TCRdb keeps only in-frame clonotypes and omits some of them. In the table there are 180,000 or so clones, approximately 90% of which are singletons. The sample was peripheral blood. These receptors originate from a man younger than 30 with active or convalescent COVID-19. Both conserved end residues are part of each CDR3. The D gene is left open where the match is weak. Only some rows state a clone size, as once, few, many or a class for expanded clones.

v_gene,j_gene,d_gene,abundance,CDR3nt,CDR3aa
TRBV2,TRBJ1-5,TRBD1,.,TGTGCCAGCAGTCAATGGGACAGGGGCAATCAGCCCCAGCATTTT,CASSQWDRGNQPQHF
TRBV7-2,TRBJ2-5,TRBD2,.,TGTGCCAGCAGCTCCAGACTAGCGGTGGTCCAAGAGACCCAGTACTTC,CASSSRLAVVQETQYF
TRBV7-8,TRBJ1-3,TRBD1,once,TGTGCCAGCAGCCCGGGACAGCCCGGAAACACCATATATTTT,CASSPGQPGNTIYF
TRBV24-1,TRBJ2-1,TRBD2,.,TGTGCCACCAGTGATTTGCGGGCGGGGGGTTACAATGAGCAGTTCTTC,CATSDLRAGGYNEQFF
TRBV5-1,TRBJ1-1,.,.,TGCGCCAGCAGCCGGCCCCCCGGGACACTGAACACTGAAGCTTTCTTT,CASSRPPGTLNTEAFF
TRBV7-9,TRBJ1-1,.,.,TGTGCCAGCAGCCTCCCTGTCGACAGGTCCACTGAAGCTTTCTTT,CASSLPVDRSTEAFF
TRBV9,TRBJ2-1,TRBD1,few,TGTGCCAGCAGCGTCGGGACAGGGATCTACAATGAGCAGTTCTTC,CASSVGTGIYNEQFF
TRBV19,TRBJ1-1,.,.,TGTGCCAGTAGTCCCCGTTTTTTGGGGCCGAACACTGAAGCTTTCTTT,CASSPRFLGPNTEAFF
TRBV7-2,TRBJ1-2,TRBD1,.,TGTGCCAGCAGCACAGGGGATGGGTATGGCTACACCTTC,CASSTGDGYGYTF
TRBV5-6,TRBJ2-1,.,.,TGTGCCAGCAGCCATTACAATGAGCAGTTCTTC,CASSHYNEQFF
TRBV2,TRBJ1-1,.,.,TGTGCCAGCAGTGGGGCCACTGAAGCTTTCTTT,CASSGATEAFF
TRBV11-2,TRBJ2-7,TRBD1,.,TGTGCCAGCAGCTCGACAGGGGGAATATTATCCTACGAGCAGTACTTC,CASSSTGGILSYEQYF
TRBV29-1,TRBJ2-1,TRBD2,.,TGCAGCGTTGGCCTAGCGGGACCCTATAGCTCCTACAATGAGCAGTTCTTC,CSVGLAGPYSSYNEQFF
TRBV11-2,TRBJ2-1,.,.,TGTGCCAGCAGCCAAGCCGGTTACAATGAGCAGTTCTTC,CASSQAGYNEQFF
TRBV6-5,TRBJ1-6,.,few,TGTGCCAGCAGTTACATTCAGGGGTGGGGTTCACCCCTCCACTTT,CASSYIQGWGSPLHF
TRBV7-8,TRBJ1-3,.,.,TGTGCCAGCAGCTTGTCAGACTCTGGAAACACCATATATTTT,CASSLSDSGNTIYF
TRBV11-2,TRBJ2-7,TRBD2,.,TGTGCCAGCAGGGGACTAGCGGGGCCCGTTTACGAGCAGTACTTC,CASRGLAGPVYEQYF
TRBV5-1,TRBJ1-1,.,.,TGCGCCAGCAGCTCCTCCGGGGGCACTGAAGCTTTCTTT,CASSSSGGTEAFF
TRBV13,TRBJ1-2,.,.,TGTGCCAGCAGCCAGGAAAACTATGGCTACACCTTC,CASSQENYGYTF
TRBV7-6,TRBJ1-1,.,.,TGTGCCAGCAGCCTCTTTGTGGGGCCGAACACTGAAGCTTTCTTT,CASSLFVGPNTEAFF
TRBV6-4,TRBJ1-2,.,.,TGTGCCAGCAGTACTCAGCTTTTAAGGGGGGGCCTCCCGTTCTATGGCTACACCTTC,CASSTQLLRGGLPFYGYTF
TRBV18,TRBJ1-6,.,.,TGTGCCAGCTCACCGACTGATAAAGATTCACCCCTCCACTTT,CASSPTDKDSPLHF
TRBV19,TRBJ1-1,.,.,TGTGCCAGTAGGACCTACAGGGAAAACACTGAAGCTTTCTTT,CASRTYRENTEAFF
TRBV24-1,TRBJ1-4,TRBD1,once,TGTGCCACCAGTGAGGGTGGGACAGGTGGAGAAAAACTGTTTTTT,CATSEGGTGGEKLFF
TRBV19,TRBJ1-6,.,few,TGTGCCAGTAGTATACAGGGCATTTCACCCCTCCACTTT,CASSIQGISPLHF
TRBV19,TRBJ1-2,.,.,TGTGCCAGTAGTTTGACTCATCGAGGCTACACCTTC,CASSLTHRGYTF
TRBV2,TRBJ1-6,.,.,TGTGCCAGCAGAAAGGCGAGGGAACCGATTAATTCACCCCTCCACTTT,CASRKAREPINSPLHF
TRBV6-6,TRBJ1-4,TRBD1,.,TGTGCCAGCTCGGGCGGGACAGGGGAAAAACTGTTTTTT,CASSGGTGEKLFF
TRBV19,TRBJ2-1,.,.,TGTGCCAGTTCGACAGGGACTAGTCACTACAATGAGCAGTTCTTC,CASSTGTSHYNEQFF
TRBV28,TRBJ2-5,.,.,TGTGCCAGCAGTTTTTATGAGACCCAGTACTTC,CASSFYETQYF
TRBV10-3,TRBJ1-2,.,.,TGTGCCATCAGTGAGTCGTTATATGGCTACACCTTC,CAISESLYGYTF
TRBV5-1,TRBJ1-1,.,.,TGCGCCAGCAGCTTGGGACAGGAGAACACTGAAGCTTTCTTT,CASSLGQENTEAFF
TRBV7-2,TRBJ1-6,TRBD1,.,TGTGCCAGCAGCCCGGACAGGGGTTATTCACCCCTCCACTTT,CASSPDRGYSPLHF
TRBV19,TRBJ1-1,.,.,TGTGCCAGTAGCTTGATCGGGGTTACTGAAGCTTTCTTT,CASSLIGVTEAFF
TRBV2,TRBJ2-3,TRBD1,.,TGTGCCAGCAGTCCGGGACAGGGGTCGCAGTATTTT,CASSPGQGSQYF
TRBV7-9,TRBJ2-7,.,few,TGTGCCAGCAGCTTTACGAAAACTCAGGGGTCCACTTACTACGAGCAGTACTTC,CASSFTKTQGSTYYEQYF
TRBV28,TRBJ2-6,TRBD1,.,TGTGCCAGCAGCTCAGGGGGAACTGGGGCCAACGTCCTGACTTTC,CASSSGGTGANVLTF
TRBV9,TRBJ2-5,.,.,TGTGCCAGCAGCGTAGGGGCGCAGGCACAAGAGACCCAGTACTTC,CASSVGAQAQETQYF
TRBV6-4,TRBJ2-5,TRBD2,.,TGTGCCAGCAGTGATGAAGCGGGAGGCCAAGAGACCCAGTACTTC,CASSDEAGGQETQYF
TRBV6-1,TRBJ2-7,TRBD2,.,TGTGCCAGCAGTGAAATGTTAGCGGGAGCCCACGAGCAGTACTTC,CASSEMLAGAHEQYF
TRBV28,TRBJ1-6,.,.,TGTGCCAGCAGTCGCCAGGCCTCCTATAATTCACCCCTCCACTTT,CASSRQASYNSPLHF
TRBV5-1,TRBJ1-1,.,.,TGCGCCAGCAGCAGCGGGACGATCGGCACTGAAGCTTTCTTT,CASSSGTIGTEAFF
TRBV6-4,TRBJ1-6,TRBD1,.,TGTGCCAGCAGTTCCGGGACAGGGCTACATTCACCCCTCCACTTT,CASSSGTGLHSPLHF
TRBV7-3,TRBJ2-7,TRBD2,once,TGTGCCAGCAGCTTAACAAAGACTAGCGGAGCCTACGAGCAGTACTTC,CASSLTKTSGAYEQYF
TRBV10-3,TRBJ2-3,.,.,TGTGCCATCAGTGCGTCGGCGGCTAGCACAGATACGCAGTATTTT,CAISASAASTDTQYF
TRBV9,TRBJ2-1,TRBD2,.,TGTGCCAGCAGCTTTGGACTAGCGGGAGCGGGGCTCGCTGAGCAGTTCTTC,CASSFGLAGAGLAEQFF
TRBV20-1,TRBJ2-1,.,once,TGCAGTGCTAGAGAGAAGCGCGAGCAGTTCTTC,CSAREKREQFF
TRBV19,TRBJ1-2,TRBD1,few,TGTGCCAGTAGTATATGGGACAGGGCAAATGGCTACACCTTC,CASSIWDRANGYTF